This T cell receptor (beta chain) was documented in a study of OX40 agonist ivuxolimab in advanced cancers. On the study more broadly: In this trial design, patients received ivuxolimab intravenously at 0.01 to 10 mg/kg every 2 weeks. Three individuals attained partial responses, comprising one hepatocellular carcinoma case and two cutaneous melanoma cases.

Notes on the study in general: A proportion of nonresponders additionally exhibited low normalized T-cell clonal expansion. At 0.1 to 3.0 mg/kg, CD4+ and CD8+ blood T cells expanded clonally by week 6.

Only one count was recorded for this clone. The antigen is unknown. TCRdb's table, derived via immunoSEQ multiplex PCR, lists solely in-frame clones and lacks some. The sample has about 64,000 clones, 87% seen once. V shed 4 bases and J 5 bases; nucleotides not matched to a gene: 8. CDR1 is SGHTA and CDR2 is FQGNSA in the germline V gene. This CDR3 is 14 amino acids long. The sequence was obtained from an adult with an advanced solid tumor such as melanoma, head and neck, liver or kidney cancer. This sequence joins TRBV7-2 and TRBJ2-7; 7 bases map to TRBD2. The source was CD4+ or CD8+ T cells sorted from blood, collected in a trial of the OX40 agonist ivuxolimab. CDR3 residues: CASSYLAGVHEQYF. CDR3 nucleotide sequence: TGTGCCAGCAGCTACCTGGCGGGGGTACACGAGCAGTACTTC.